The 5 T cell receptor beta chains below all came from one sample that was sequenced in a study of neoadjuvant nivolumab and ipilimumab in lung cancer. Clones were sequenced by immunoSEQ multiplex PCR, and TCRdb holds only the in-frame ones, with some missing. This sample has 40,000 to 55,000 clones, with 80% to 90% found just once. Sequencing used blood, obtained before neoadjuvant nivolumab, alone or with ipilimumab. All receptors come from an adult with non-small cell lung cancer. Some clones in this sample may be carry-over from other donors' samples.

The chain joins TRBV19 to TRBJ1-2; TRBD1 is a possible D gene (5 bases). Per germline, CDR1 LNHDA and CDR2 SQIVND (reference sequence). This CDR3 spans 13 amino acids. Trimming removed 3 bases at V and 2 bases at J, with 7 bases between. The CDR3 is CASSMAGNYGYTF. The CDR3 DNA sequence: TGTGCCAGTAGTATGGCAGGGAACTATGGCTACACCTTC.

The chain couples TRBV5-1 to TRBJ1-2, with TRBD1 matching 7 bases. This CDR3 spans 17 amino acids. Germline V gives CDR1 SGHRS, CDR2 YFSETQ. Germline trimming cut 4 bases from V and 1 base from J; bases unmatched to any gene: 13. The CDR3 is CASSPRDSAAHNYGYTF. The CDR3 DNA reads TGCGCCAGCAGCCCCCGGGACAGCGCCGCACATAACTATGGCTACACCTTC.

The sample holds one count of this clone. The chain employs TRBV12-2 and TRBJ2-3; the table's D call, TRBD2, was not checked against the DNA. TRBV12-2 is listed as a pseudogene. The CDR3 is made up of 18 amino acids. The CDR3 loop reads CASRLPLVRTTTTDTQYF. In nucleotides, the CDR3 is TGTGCAAGTCGCTTACCCCTTGTCAGGACTACAACCACAGATACGCAGTATTTT.

The V and J genes are TRBV13 and TRBJ2-7; D not certain. Germline V gives CDR1 PRHDT, CDR2 FYEKMQ (reference sequence). The V end lost 4 bases, the J end lost 0 bases, and 10 bases lay between the germline ends. The length of the CDR3 is 14 residues. DNA for the CDR3: TGTGCCAGCAGCTCATCGCCCCTCTCCTACGAGCAGTACTTC. Its translation is CASSSSPLSYEQYF.

The rearrangement links TRBV6-5 to TRBJ1-2; TRBD1 matches 11 bases. Germline V gives CDR1 MNHEY, CDR2 SVGAGI. The V gene end was trimmed by 6 bases and the J gene end by 2 bases; junction bases not matched to a gene: 5. The CDR3 has 15 residues. CDR3 residues: CASRPWTGGNYGYTF. The CDR3 DNA follows: TGTGCCAGCAGACCCTGGACAGGGGGCAACTATGGCTACACCTTC.